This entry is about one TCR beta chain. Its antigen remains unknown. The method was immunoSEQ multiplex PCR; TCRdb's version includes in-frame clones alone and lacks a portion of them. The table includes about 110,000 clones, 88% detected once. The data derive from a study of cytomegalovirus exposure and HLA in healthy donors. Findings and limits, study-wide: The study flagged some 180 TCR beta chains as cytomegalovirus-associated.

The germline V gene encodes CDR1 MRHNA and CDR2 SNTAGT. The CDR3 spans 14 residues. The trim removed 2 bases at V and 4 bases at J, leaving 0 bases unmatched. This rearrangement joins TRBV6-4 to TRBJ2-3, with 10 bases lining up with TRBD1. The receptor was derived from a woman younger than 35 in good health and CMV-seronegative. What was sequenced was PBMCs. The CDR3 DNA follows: TGTGCCAGCAGTGACGGACAGGGGGCAGATACGCAGTATTTT. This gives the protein CASSDGQGADTQYF.